This T cell receptor (beta chain) was documented in a study of blood T cells in healthy people across ages. As to this clonotype: What it recognizes is unknown.

This CDR3 is 13 amino acids long. The V gene lost 6 bases and the J gene lost 4 bases, with 12 bases spanning the gap. Germline-derived CDR1 and CDR2 are SGHTA and FQGNSA. General observations from the study: The recorded TCR beta diversity per million T cells decreased in a roughly linear manner with age. The study could not conclusively compare naive and antigen-experienced cells, given its unsorted PBMCs.

A second PCR of 7 to 11 cycles used a sample-barcoded 5' primer and a J-beta primer mix. TCRdb reprocessed the 5' RACE reads via MiXCR and lists one record per CDR3 protein. The sample includes over a million distinct CDR3 sequences, 35% to 45% of them seen just once. The rearrangement uses TRBV7-2 and TRBJ1-1; D is unresolved. The source material was blood. This sequence originates from a woman younger than 35 in good health. The CDR3 sequence is CASSPIWGTEAFF. As DNA, the CDR3 is TGTGCCAGCAGTCCTATATGGGGCACTGAAGCTTTCTTT.